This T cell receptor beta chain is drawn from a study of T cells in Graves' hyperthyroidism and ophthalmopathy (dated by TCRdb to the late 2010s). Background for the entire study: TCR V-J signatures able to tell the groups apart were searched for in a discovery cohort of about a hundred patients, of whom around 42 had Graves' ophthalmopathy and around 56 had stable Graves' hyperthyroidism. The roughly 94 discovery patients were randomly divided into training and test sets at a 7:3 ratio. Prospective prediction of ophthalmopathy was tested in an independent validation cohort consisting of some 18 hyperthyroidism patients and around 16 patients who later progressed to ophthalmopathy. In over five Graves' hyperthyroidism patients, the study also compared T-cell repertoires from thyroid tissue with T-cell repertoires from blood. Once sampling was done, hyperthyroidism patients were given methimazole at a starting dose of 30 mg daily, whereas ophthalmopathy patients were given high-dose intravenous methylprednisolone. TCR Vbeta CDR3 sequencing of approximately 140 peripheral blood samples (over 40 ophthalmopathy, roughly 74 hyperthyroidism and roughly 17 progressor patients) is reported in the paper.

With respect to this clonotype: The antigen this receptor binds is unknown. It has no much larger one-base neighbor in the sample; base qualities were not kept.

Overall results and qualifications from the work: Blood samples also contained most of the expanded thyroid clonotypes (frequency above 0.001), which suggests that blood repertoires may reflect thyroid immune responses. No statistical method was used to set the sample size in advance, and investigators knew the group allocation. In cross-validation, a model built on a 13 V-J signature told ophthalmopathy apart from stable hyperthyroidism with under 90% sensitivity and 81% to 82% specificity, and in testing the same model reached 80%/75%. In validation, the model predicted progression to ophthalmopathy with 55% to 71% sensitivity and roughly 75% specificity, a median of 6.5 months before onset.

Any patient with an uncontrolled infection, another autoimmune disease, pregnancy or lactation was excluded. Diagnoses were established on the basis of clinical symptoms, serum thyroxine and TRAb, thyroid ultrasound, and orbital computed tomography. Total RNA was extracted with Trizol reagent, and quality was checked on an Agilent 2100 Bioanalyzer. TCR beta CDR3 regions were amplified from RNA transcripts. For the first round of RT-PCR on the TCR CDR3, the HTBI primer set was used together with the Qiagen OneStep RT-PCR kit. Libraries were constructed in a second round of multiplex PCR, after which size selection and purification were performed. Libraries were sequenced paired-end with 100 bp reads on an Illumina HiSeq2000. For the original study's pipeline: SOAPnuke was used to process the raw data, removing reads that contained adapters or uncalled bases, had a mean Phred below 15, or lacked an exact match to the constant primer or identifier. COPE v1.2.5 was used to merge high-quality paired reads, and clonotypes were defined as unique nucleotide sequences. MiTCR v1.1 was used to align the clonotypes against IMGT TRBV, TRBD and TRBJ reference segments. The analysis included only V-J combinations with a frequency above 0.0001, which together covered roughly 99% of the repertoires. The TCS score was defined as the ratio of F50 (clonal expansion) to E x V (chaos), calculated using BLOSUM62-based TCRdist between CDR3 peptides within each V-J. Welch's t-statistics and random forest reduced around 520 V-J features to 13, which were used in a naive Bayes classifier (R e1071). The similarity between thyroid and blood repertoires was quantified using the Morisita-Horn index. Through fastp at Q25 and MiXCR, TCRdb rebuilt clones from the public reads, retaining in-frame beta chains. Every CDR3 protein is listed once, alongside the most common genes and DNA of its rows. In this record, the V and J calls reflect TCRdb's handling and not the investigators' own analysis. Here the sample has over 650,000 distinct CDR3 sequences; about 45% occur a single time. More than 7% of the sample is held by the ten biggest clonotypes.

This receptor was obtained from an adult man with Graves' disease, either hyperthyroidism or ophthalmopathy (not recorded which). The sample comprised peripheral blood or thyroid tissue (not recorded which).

The CDR3 loop reads CASSVEVQGTQYF. In nucleotides, the sequence is TGTGCCAGCAGCGTAGAGGTCCAGGGGACCCAGTACTTC. Recombination connected TRBV9 to TRBJ2-5; matching of 5 bases hints at TRBD1 as the D gene. The CDR3 measures 13 amino acids from cysteine to phenylalanine. Just CDR3 DNA is preserved here, 39 bases in frame from base 1. The germline V gene specifies SGDLS as CDR1 and YYNGEE as CDR2. V loses 0 bases, J loses 7 bases, and the germline ends lie 10 bases apart.